These 2 T cell receptor beta chains were all obtained from the same sample, sequenced in a study of OX40 agonist ivuxolimab in advanced cancers. Method: immunoSEQ multiplex PCR; TCRdb's copy keeps in-frame clones and lacks some. This table holds 100,000 or so clones, roughly 80% found once. The source material was CD4+ or CD8+ T cells sorted from blood, sampled in a trial of the OX40 agonist ivuxolimab. These receptors all stem from an adult with an advanced solid tumor such as melanoma, head and neck, liver or kidney cancer.

V is TRBV5-6 and J is TRBJ2-5; D possibly corresponds to TRBD2 (6 bases). The CDR3 runs to 13 residues. V lost 4 bases, J lost 4 bases, and 11 bases lay in between. CDR1 is SGHDT, CDR2 YYEEEE, per germline. This chain's CDR3 is CASSTPGGETQYF. For the CDR3, the DNA is TGTGCCAGCAGCACTCCCGGGGGAGAGACCCAGTACTTC.

The table lists this clone with a count of one. This chain links TRBV6-1 with TRBJ1-2; D may be TRBD1 (6 bases). Trimming left V 8 bases short and J 3 bases short, with 16 bases between. Germline V gene data show CDR1 as MNHNS and CDR2 as SASEGT. This CDR3 is 14 amino acids long. The DNA of the CDR3 is TGTGCCAGCGGAGGGGGTAGGGCAGACTATGGCTACACCTTC. Protein product: CASGGGRADYGYTF.